This T cell receptor (beta chain) emerged from a study of T cell changes during pregnancy in multiple sclerosis. Method: immunoSEQ multiplex PCR; TCRdb's copy keeps in-frame clones and lacks some. The sample has approximately 100,000 clones, 94% seen once; the top ten hold around 0.9%. The CDR3 is made up of 15 amino acids. Trimming removed 2 bases from V and 1 base from J, with 8 bases in between. From germline, CDR1 is LNHDA and CDR2 SQIVND (reference sequence). This specimen consisted of peripheral blood, obtained before pregnancy. The V gene is TRBV19, the J gene TRBJ2-2; no clear D gene. The receptor's source is a female donor with multiple sclerosis, enrolled in a pregnancy study. CDR3 coding DNA: TGTGCCAGTAGTATACCCAGGAAGAACACCGGGGAGCTGTTTTTT. Translating gives CASSIPRKNTGELFF.